This T cell receptor (beta chain) was recovered during a study of blood T cell repertoires in COVID-19. As for the study in general: Researchers got acute and convalescent COVID-19 samples from the United States, Italy and Spain. T cells, B-cell-depleted T cells, or PBMCs provided the cDNA or gDNA that served as material.

Germline V CDR1 and CDR2: SGHDT, YYEEEE. The CDR3 runs 15 residues. The germline V and J ends were trimmed by 3 bases and 1 base, with 13 bases remaining between them. Authors' methods: Reference gene primers were amplified, and this amplification served to estimate nucleated cell counts. Repertoires were generated with immunoSEQ multiplex PCR, while TCRdb's copy carries only in-frame clones and drops some. The DNA gave D and trimming, while V, J and clone size come from that table. The repertoire includes some 350,000 clones, around 91% of them detected once, and around 3.5% sits in the top ten. Sequences were obtained from peripheral blood. The V call is TRBV5-6, the J call TRBJ1-1; the D gene is possibly TRBD1 (6 bases). The receptor's source is a young woman who had recovered from COVID-19. As DNA, the CDR3 is TGTGCCAGCAGCTCACAGGGCCGCCCGAACACTGAAGCTTTCTTT. It specifies CASSSQGRPNTEAFF.